A selection of T cell receptor beta chains follows, all from one sample in a study of shared clonotypes between healthy human individuals. Assay: immunoSEQ multiplex PCR; the TCRdb copy retains only in-frame clones and omits some. The sample lists 700,000 or so clones, more than 70% occurring once. What was sequenced was memory CD4+ T cells sorted from blood. These receptors came from a woman aged 30 to 39 in good health. Both conserved end residues are part of each CDR3. D genes are given only for firm matches. The size of a clone is reported for some rows only, either as once, few or many, or as a class for expanded clones.

TRBJ1-5,once,TRBD1,TRBV2,TGTGCCAGCAGTCAACAGGGGCGGGATAGCAATCAGCCCCAGCATTTT,CASSQQGRDSNQPQHF
TRBJ1-1,-,TRBD1,TRBV10-1,TGCGCCAGCAGCTCCGGGACAGGGGCCTTGAACACTGAAGCTTTCTTT,CASSSGTGALNTEAFF
TRBJ2-1,-,TRBD2,TRBV6-1,TGTGCCAGCAGGGGGACTAGCTACAATGAGCAGTTCTTC,CASRGTSYNEQFF
TRBJ2-1,-,-,TRBV6-4,TGTGCCAGTCGGAGCTCCTACAATGAGCAGTTCTTC,CASRSSYNEQFF
TRBJ2-1,-,TRBD1,TRBV6-5,TGTGCCAGCAATCGGGACAGGGGGCGCAGAGATGAGCAGTTCTTC,CASNRDRGRRDEQFF
TRBJ2-3,-,TRBD2,TRBV19,TGTGCCAGTAGTAGGACTAGCGGGAGTGCAGATACGCAGTATTTT,CASSRTSGSADTQYF
TRBJ2-3,-,TRBD2,TRBV11-2,TGTGCCAGCGTTCCGGGACTAGCGGGAGGAAGGTCCACAGATACGCAGTATTTT,CASVPGLAGGRSTDTQYF
TRBJ1-1,few,-,TRBV6-5,TGTGCCAGCGGACACGGGGCTGAAGCTTTCTTT,CASGHGAEAFF
TRBJ1-3,once,-,TRBV5-1,TGCGCCAGCAGCTTGTGGGCCGGGGGGAGCTCTGGAAACACCATATATTTT,CASSLWAGGSSGNTIYF
TRBJ2-3,once,-,TRBV18,TGTGCCAGCTCACCAATAAGGGTCGCAGATACGCAGTATTTT,CASSPIRVADTQYF
TRBJ2-3,-,TRBD2,TRBV7-6,TGTGCCAGCGGAGCGGGAGCTACAGATACGCAGTATTTT,CASGAGATDTQYF
TRBJ2-1,-,TRBD2,TRBV19,TGTGCCAGTAATAATCGCCCTAGCGGGGGCAATGAGCAGTTCTTC,CASNNRPSGGNEQFF
TRBJ1-5,-,-,TRBV27,TGTGCCAGCAGACCGACAGGAAGGGGCAATCAGCCCCAGCATTTT,CASRPTGRGNQPQHF
TRBJ1-2,-,-,TRBV2,TGTGCCAGCAGGGACAGCTCTAACTATGGCTACACCTTC,CASRDSSNYGYTF
TRBJ2-1,-,TRBD2,TRBV15,TGTGCCACCAGCAGAGATGGACTAGCGGGAGGTGGAAACAATGAGCAGTTCTTC,CATSRDGLAGGGNNEQFF
TRBJ2-7,-,-,TRBV28,TGTGCCAGCAGTAGGGACTCGGTCGGCGACGAGCAGTACTTC,CASSRDSVGDEQYF